This T cell receptor (beta chain) stems from a study of T-cell memory formation after mild COVID-19 listed by TCRdb under 2021. In the study overall: TCR sequence clusters from the two donors were largely donor specific. In two donors, T-cell clones that expanded and contracted after mild COVID-19 were followed by sequencing TCRalpha and TCRbeta repertoires longitudinally. Two young, previously healthy adult volunteers, one female and one male, were included in the cohort.

To note about this clonotype: Its antigen is unknown. No base qualities exist here, and no much larger clone lies one base off it.

Sequences SGHRS (CDR1) and YFSETQ (CDR2) are obtained from the germline V gene. Measured from the cysteine to the phenylalanine, the CDR3 is 13 residues long. Kept here is only the CDR3 DNA, which spans 39 bases and is read in frame from base 1. A distance of 8 bases separates the germline ends of V and J, which lose 6 bases and 0 bases respectively. TCRdb lists the instrument as Illumina NovaSeq 6000. TCRalpha and TCRbeta cDNA libraries were built by 5'RACE with constant-segment primers, adding sample barcodes and unique molecular identifiers. Trizol reagent was used to extract RNA from every sample. Libraries were amplified in two PCR steps, with a second sample barcode and Illumina TruSeq adapters added in the second step. The libraries were sequenced on an Illumina NovaSeq using 2 x 150 bp paired-end reads. Concerning the study's data processing: Reads were demultiplexed and collapsed into UMI-guided consensus sequences with migec v1.2.7. Using mixcr v2.1.11, UMI consensuses were aligned to TRA and TRB V and J templates and then assembled into clonotypes. Expanded or contracted clonotypes were those called significant by both edgeR and NoisET, with noise models trained on biological replicates. For edgeR calls, the thresholds were a false discovery rate-adjusted p below 0.01 and a log2 fold-change of 1. As an exploratory analysis of dynamics, max-normalized trajectories of the 1000 most abundant clonotypes were examined by PCA with hierarchical clustering. Separately sequenced CD4+ and CD8+ repertoires were used to assign the CD4 or CD8 phenotype of responding clones. The raw public reads went through TCRdb reprocessing: fastp at Q25, MiXCR clone calling, in-frame beta chains kept. Each entry is one CDR3 protein sequence, shown with its most common DNA and genes. V and J calls and clone size were set by TCRdb, not the authors. The sample profile shows 310,000 or so distinct CDR3 sequences; 15% of them were found once. Of the sample, about a fifth falls within the top ten clones.

The paper's findings and limits, for the study overall: The second-wave clones that peaked on day 37 were not confirmed to be SARS-CoV-2 specific. Only two mild cases were covered in the study, and larger cohorts including severe cases with pre-infection samples were considered necessary. Some responding clones were detected in pre-infection memory, which suggested that pre-existing cross-reactive memory T cells had joined the SARS-CoV-2 response. Clones that contracted from day 15 to 85 showed balanced CD4/CD8 phenotypes, whereas a second wave of clones that expanded from day 15 to 37 leaned towards CD4+. Contracting CD4+ clones were located mainly in the CM and EM memory subsets, whereas CD8+ clones were found to be enriched in EMRA.

PBMCs were isolated by Ficoll-Paque density gradient centrifugation. The material sequenced was PBMCs or a T cell subset sorted from them (not recorded which). The sequence joins TRBV5-1 to TRBJ2-3, with no reliable assignment of the D segment. The receptor was derived from a young man who had mild COVID-19 (a few samples of this study predate the infection). The sample titles of this study are shuffled in the database, so cell type and time point are left out; the donor was told from shared clones. The DNA reads TGCGCCAGCAACTCCTACAGCACAGATACGCAGTATTTT. Its protein product is CASNSYSTDTQYF.